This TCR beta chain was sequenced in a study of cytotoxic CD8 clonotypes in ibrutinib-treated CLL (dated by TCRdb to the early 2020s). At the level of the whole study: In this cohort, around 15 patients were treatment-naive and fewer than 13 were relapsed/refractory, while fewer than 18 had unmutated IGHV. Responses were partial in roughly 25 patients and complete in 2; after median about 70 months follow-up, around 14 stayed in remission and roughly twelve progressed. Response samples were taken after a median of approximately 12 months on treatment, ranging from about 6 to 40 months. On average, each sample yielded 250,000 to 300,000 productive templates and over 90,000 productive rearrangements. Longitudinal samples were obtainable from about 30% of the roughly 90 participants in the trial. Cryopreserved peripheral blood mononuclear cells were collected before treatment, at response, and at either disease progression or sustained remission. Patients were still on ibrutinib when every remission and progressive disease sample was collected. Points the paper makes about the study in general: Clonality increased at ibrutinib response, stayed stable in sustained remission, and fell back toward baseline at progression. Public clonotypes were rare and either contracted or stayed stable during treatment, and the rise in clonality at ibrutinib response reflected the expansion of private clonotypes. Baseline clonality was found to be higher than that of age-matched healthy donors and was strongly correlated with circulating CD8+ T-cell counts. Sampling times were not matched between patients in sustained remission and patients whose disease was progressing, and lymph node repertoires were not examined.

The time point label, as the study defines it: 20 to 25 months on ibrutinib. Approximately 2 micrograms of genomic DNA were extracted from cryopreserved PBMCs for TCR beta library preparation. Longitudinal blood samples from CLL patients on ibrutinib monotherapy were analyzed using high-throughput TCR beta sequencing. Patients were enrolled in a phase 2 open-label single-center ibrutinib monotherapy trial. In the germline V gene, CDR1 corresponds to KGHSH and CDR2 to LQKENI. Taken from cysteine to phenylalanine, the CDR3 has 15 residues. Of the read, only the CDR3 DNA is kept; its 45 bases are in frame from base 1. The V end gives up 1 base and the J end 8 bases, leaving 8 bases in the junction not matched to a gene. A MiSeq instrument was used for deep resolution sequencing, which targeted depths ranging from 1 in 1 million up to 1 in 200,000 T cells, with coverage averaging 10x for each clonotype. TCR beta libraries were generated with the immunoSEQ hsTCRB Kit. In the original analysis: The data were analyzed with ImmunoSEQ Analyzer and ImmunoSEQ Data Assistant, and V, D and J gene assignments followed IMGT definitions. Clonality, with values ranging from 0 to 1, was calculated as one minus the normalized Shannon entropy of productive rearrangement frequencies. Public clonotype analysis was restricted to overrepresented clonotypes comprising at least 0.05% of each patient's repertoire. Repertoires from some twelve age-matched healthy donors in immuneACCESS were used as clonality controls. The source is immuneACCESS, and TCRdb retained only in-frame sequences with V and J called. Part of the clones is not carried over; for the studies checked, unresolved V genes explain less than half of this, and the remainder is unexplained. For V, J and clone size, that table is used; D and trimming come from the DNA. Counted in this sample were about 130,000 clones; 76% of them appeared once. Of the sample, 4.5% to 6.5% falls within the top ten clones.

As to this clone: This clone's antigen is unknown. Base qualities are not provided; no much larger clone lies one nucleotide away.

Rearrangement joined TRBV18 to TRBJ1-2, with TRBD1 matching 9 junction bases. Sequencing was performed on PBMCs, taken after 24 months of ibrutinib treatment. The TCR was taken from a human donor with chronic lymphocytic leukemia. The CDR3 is CASSPLSGTGKGYTF. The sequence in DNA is TGTGCCAGCTCACCACTTTCCGGGACAGGGAAAGGCTACACCTTC.